This TCR beta chain was captured by sequencing in a study of T cell responses to AZD1222 COVID-19 vaccine. Study-level findings and limits: Spike-specific TCR breadth rose after two AZD1222 doses, and depth rose as well. Reports indicate that nearly half of spike-specific TCRs are directed at unmutated variant regions. Repertoires were obtained only post-peak T cell response. Baseline seropositivity characterized only six or seven AZD1222 recipients.

The germline V gene has CDR1 MDHEN and CDR2 SYDVKM. CDR3 length: 13 residues. V lost 3 bases and J 4 bases, leaving 7 bases between the germline ends. Concerning this clone itself: What it binds is not known.

Produced via immunoSEQ multiplex PCR; TCRdb's table is partial and in-frame only. The sample lists 50,000 to 70,000 clones; roughly 89% were seen once. The TCR originated in an adult who received the AZD1222 COVID-19 vaccine. This chain joins TRBV28 and TRBJ2-1, with D tentatively TRBD2 (5 bases). The sample was peripheral blood, taken 28 days after the second AZD1222 dose. CDR3 loop: CASSFPGYNEQFF. The CDR3 DNA sequence: TGTGCCAGCAGTTTCCCGGGGTACAATGAGCAGTTCTTC. The variable domain in full, completed from reference TRBV28 and TRBJ2-1, reads DVKVTQSSRYLVKRTGEKVFLECVQDMDHENMFWYRQDPGLGLRLIYFSYDVKMKEKGDIPEGYSVSREKKERFSLILESASTNQTSMYLCASSFPGYNEQFFGPGTRLTVL.